Listed below are T cell receptor beta chains from one sample, sequenced in a study of OX40 agonist ivuxolimab in advanced cancers. Assay used: immunoSEQ multiplex PCR; TCRdb lists only in-frame clones, some missing. Of around 69,000 clones in the sample, roughly nine tenths are singletons; the top ten hold 4% to 4.5%. This specimen was CD4+ or CD8+ T cells sorted from blood, taken in a trial of the OX40 agonist ivuxolimab. These receptor sequences come from an adult with an advanced solid tumor such as melanoma, head and neck, liver or kidney cancer. Each CDR3 is given with its conserved first and last residue. The D gene is left open where the match is weak. Where a row states a size, it is once, few, many or the class of an expanded clone; other rows omit it.

d_call | j_call | v_call | clone_size | cdr3_nt | cdr3_aa
- | TRBJ1-4 | TRBV30 | - | TGTGCCTGGAGTGTACCCTGGACAGATAATGAAAAACTGTTTTTT | CAWSVPWTDNEKLFF
- | TRBJ2-7 | TRBV28 | once | TGTGCCAGCAGTGATGATCGGGACTCTGATTACGAGCAGTACTTC | CASSDDRDSDYEQYF
- | TRBJ2-7 | TRBV28 | - | TGTGCCAGCACCACGGGACTGCTATTCTACGAGCAGTACTTC | CASTTGLLFYEQYF
- | TRBJ2-7 | TRBV7-8 | - | TGTGCCAGCAGCTTAATCCCTAGCGCGGACGAGCAGTACTTC | CASSLIPSADEQYF
- | TRBJ2-1 | TRBV19 | - | TGTGCCAGTAGTATAGCGACGACTTCCCGCTTCTGGTTCTTC | CASSIATTSRFWFF
- | TRBJ2-7 | TRBV18 | few | TGTGCCAGCTCTTCTCAGGCCCCCTACGAGCAGTACTTC | CASSSQAPYEQYF
TRBD1 | TRBJ1-3 | TRBV4-1 | - | TGCGCCAGCAGCCACAGGACAGGGACAGGAAACACCATATATTTT | CASSHRTGTGNTIYF
- | TRBJ2-3 | TRBV19 | - | TGTGCCAGTAGTCTCGGGGGTCCTACAGATACGCAGTATTTT | CASSLGGPTDTQYF
- | TRBJ2-5 | TRBV5-4 | - | TGTGCCAGCAGCCCTCAGCTGGAAGAGACCCAGTACTTC | CASSPQLEETQYF
- | TRBJ1-5 | TRBV19 | - | TGTGCCAGTAGTTTGCAGTATAGCAATCAGCCCCAGCATTTT | CASSLQYSNQPQHF
- | TRBJ1-1 | TRBV30 | - | TGTGCCTGGGATTGGACCAGGGGAATCACTGAAGCTTTCTTT | CAWDWTRGITEAFF
- | TRBJ2-3 | TRBV7-2 | - | TGTGCCAGCAGCTCACAGGTGGGACTGATGGATACGCAGTATTTT | CASSSQVGLMDTQYF
- | TRBJ2-5 | TRBV18 | - | TGTGCCAGCTCACCACCCGGGCAGGTGGGAGAGACCCAGTACTTC | CASSPPGQVGETQYF
TRBD2 | TRBJ2-3 | TRBV5-1 | - | TGCGCCAGCAGTTCGTCGGGAGGAATAGATACGCAGTATTTT | CASSSSGGIDTQYF
- | TRBJ2-3 | TRBV5-1 | - | TGCGCCAGCAGATCCCAGGGGTCTAGCACAGATACGCAGTATTTT | CASRSQGSSTDTQYF
- | TRBJ2-3 | TRBV12-5 | - | TGTGCTAGTGGTCCACGACTCTCCACAGATACGCAGTATTTT | CASGPRLSTDTQYF
TRBD2 | TRBJ2-1 | TRBV5-1 | - | TGCGCCAGCAGCGCGGGACTAGCGGGAGGGCACGATGAGCAGTTCTTC | CASSAGLAGGHDEQFF
- | TRBJ1-2 | TRBV27 | - | TGTGCCAGCAGTGCGCAGGGTTTCTCTGGCTACACCTTC | CASSAQGFSGYTF
- | TRBJ2-5 | TRBV2 | - | TGTGCCAGCAGCGAAGCCAGTACGTTCGGGACCCAGTACTTC | CASSEASTFGTQYF
- | TRBJ2-2 | TRBV19 | - | TGTGCCAGTAGTATGGAGAGGTGGTCCGGGGAGCTGTTTTTT | CASSMERWSGELFF
- | TRBJ1-2 | TRBV5-1 | - | TGCGCCAGCAGCTTGGGAGGGCCTAACTATGGCTACACCTTC | CASSLGGPNYGYTF
- | TRBJ1-1 | TRBV29-1 | - | TGCAGCGCCGGCCACGACCTGAACACTGAAGCTTTCTTT | CSAGHDLNTEAFF
- | TRBJ1-5 | TRBV10-1 | - | TGCGCCAGCCGGGGGGCAGGGTTAAGCAATCAGCCCCAGCATTTT | CASRGAGLSNQPQHF
- | TRBJ2-2 | TRBV5-1 | few | TGCGCCACCGGCCTGAAGACAGGCACCGGGGAGCTGTTTTTT | CATGLKTGTGELFF
TRBD2 | TRBJ2-1 | TRBV7-3 | - | TGTGCCAGCAGCCTCGCCCTAACTAGCGGCTACAATGAGCAGTTCTTC | CASSLALTSGYNEQFF
- | TRBJ2-1 | TRBV14 | - | TGTGCCAGCAGTGAAAGGGGCCCTCTGAATGAGCAGTTCTTC | CASSERGPLNEQFF
- | TRBJ2-7 | TRBV6-1 | - | TGTGCCAGCGGCTCCTACGAGCAGTACTTC | CASGSYEQYF
- | TRBJ2-3 | TRBV6-5 | once | TGTGCCAGCAGTGAACTCGATACGCAGTATTTT | CASSELDTQYF
- | TRBJ2-5 | TRBV6-5 | - | TGTGCCAGCAGTCCCTTCTTACAAGAGACCCAGTACTTC | CASSPFLQETQYF
- | TRBJ2-5 | TRBV7-2 | once | TGTGCCAGCAGCTATCAACAGGGTCGGCAAGAGACCCAGTACTTC | CASSYQQGRQETQYF
- | TRBJ2-4 | TRBV21-1 | - | TGTGCCAGCAGCAGACCGCTTAAGGGGTTGGCCAAAAACATTCAGTACTTC | CASSRPLKGLAKNIQYF
- | TRBJ1-2 | TRBV9 | few | TGTGCCAGCAGCGTAGCGAATGGCTACACCTTC | CASSVANGYTF
TRBD2 | TRBJ2-3 | TRBV27 | - | TGTGCCAGCAGTTTTGGACCGGGACTAGCAGGGGATACGCAGTATTTT | CASSFGPGLAGDTQYF
TRBD2 | TRBJ2-7 | TRBV5-4 | - | TGTGCCAGCAGCTTGGGCCTCGGGGGGGAATGGGTCTACGAGCAGTACTTC | CASSLGLGGEWVYEQYF
- | TRBJ2-3 | TRBV7-3 | - | TGTGCCAGCAGCTCCGGACTATTCACAGATACGCAGTATTTT | CASSSGLFTDTQYF
- | TRBJ1-2 | TRBV18 | once | TGTGCCAGCTCACCTCCCGGGGTCGACGGCTACACCTTC | CASSPPGVDGYTF
TRBD2 | TRBJ2-1 | TRBV11-2 | - | TGTGCCAGCAGCCTCGGACTAGCGGGATCCTTCGATGAGCAGTTCTTC | CASSLGLAGSFDEQFF
TRBD2 | TRBJ2-7 | TRBV6-6 | - | TGTGCCAGCATTCGACTAGCGGAGCCCTACGAGCAGTACTTC | CASIRLAEPYEQYF
- | TRBJ2-5 | TRBV5-5 | - | TGTGCCAGCAGCCCCGGACAGTACATCGAGACCCAGTACTTC | CASSPGQYIETQYF
- | TRBJ1-1 | TRBV19 | - | TGTGCCAGTAGACCGAGGGCGAGGGACACTGAAGCTTTCTTT | CASRPRARDTEAFF
TRBD1 | TRBJ1-1 | TRBV11-2 | - | TGTGCCAGCAGCTTAGGTTCCGGGACAGGGGCCGAAGCTTTCTTT | CASSLGSGTGAEAFF
TRBD1 | TRBJ2-2 | TRBV7-6 | - | TGTGCCAGCAGCTTAATGGCGAGACAGGGCCGGGAGCTGTTTTTT | CASSLMARQGRELFF
- | TRBJ2-5 | TRBV5-1 | - | TGCGCCAGCAGCTTGGTACCTGGAGAAGAGACCCAGTACTTC | CASSLVPGEETQYF